This is a list of T cell receptor beta chains from one sample in a study of identical twins. A single record per CDR3 protein comes from TCRdb applying MiXCR to the 5' RACE reads. The sample consists of 700,000 or so distinct CDR3 sequences, about 20% of them appearing once. The same sample was also studied in work on T cells expressing NK-cell markers.

The material sequenced was PBMCs. The source is a woman younger than 30 in good health. The CDR3 runs from the conserved cysteine through the conserved F or W. The D gene is left open where the match is weak. Some rows mark clone size as missing; the rest say once, few, many or name a class of expanded clone.

>TRBJ2-1|TRBV29-1|few|-
CSVDRVISYNEQFF
TGCAGCGTTGACAGGGTAATCTCCTACAATGAGCAGTTCTTC
>TRBJ1-1|TRBV5-1|few|-
CASSLLVGNTEAFF
TGCGCCAGCAGCTTGTTGGTGGGGAACACTGAAGCTTTCTTT
>TRBJ2-7|TRBV20-1|-|TRBD2
CSARSLADTYEQYF
TGCAGTGCTAGATCACTAGCGGACACCTACGAGCAGTACTTC
>TRBJ2-3|TRBV27|-|TRBD2
CASSQTSGGPTDTQYF
TGTGCCAGCAGTCAGACTAGCGGGGGACCCACAGATACGCAGTATTTT
>TRBJ2-5|TRBV20-1|-|TRBD2
CSAPTSGRVETQYF
TGCAGTGCTCCGACTAGCGGGAGGGTTGAGACCCAGTACTTC
>TRBJ2-3|TRBV20-1|many|TRBD2
CSGGADTQYF
TGCTCCGGGGGGGCAGATACGCAGTATTTT
>TRBJ2-3|TRBV10-1|-|TRBD1
CASSESGQGVPDTQYF
TGCGCCAGCAGTGAGTCAGGACAGGGGGTCCCAGATACGCAGTATTTT
>TRBJ2-7|TRBV29-1|-|-
CSVIPHAPYEQYF
TGCAGCGTAATCCCCCACGCCCCCTACGAGCAGTACTTC
>TRBJ1-2|TRBV6-5|few|TRBD1
CASSYGTGEDGYTF
TGTGCCAGCAGTTATGGGACAGGGGAGGATGGCTACACCTTC
>TRBJ2-1|TRBV27|few|-
CASSNDGGVWQFF
TGTGCCAGCAGTAACGACGGGGGTGTGTGGCAGTTCTTC
>TRBJ1-2|TRBV3-1|many|-
CASGYRDGYTF
TGTGCCAGCGGGTACAGGGATGGCTACACCTTC
>TRBJ2-3|TRBV11-2|-|-
CASSLVLGASTDTQYF
TGTGCCAGCAGCTTAGTGCTGGGGGCTAGCACAGATACGCAGTATTTT
>TRBJ2-1|TRBV27|-|TRBD2
CASSPPPGLAGGHEQFF
TGTGCCAGCAGTCCGCCGCCGGGACTAGCGGGGGGGCATGAGCAGTTCTTC
>TRBJ2-5|TRBV7-9|few|-
CASRPRTAQETQYF
TGTGCCAGCAGACCAAGGACAGCCCAAGAGACCCAGTACTTC
>TRBJ2-3|TRBV3-1|-|-
CASSQQTPDTQYF
TGTGCCAGCAGCCAACAAACCCCCGATACGCAGTATTTT
>TRBJ2-5|TRBV12-3/TRBV12-4|-|-
CASSLWKETQYF
TGTGCCAGCAGTTTATGGAAAGAGACCCAGTACTTC
>TRBJ2-7|TRBV10-3|many|TRBD2
CAISLAGGPLQYF
TGTGCCATCAGTTTAGCGGGAGGGCCACTGCAGTACTTC
>TRBJ2-1|TRBV20-1|-|TRBD2
CSAESQRELPREQFF
TGCAGTGCCGAAAGTCAGCGGGAGCTACCTCGTGAGCAGTTCTTC
>TRBJ2-7|TRBV29-1|few|-
CSVPIGYEQYF
TGCAGCGTTCCGATAGGTTACGAGCAGTACTTC
>TRBJ2-2|TRBV7-8|few|TRBD1
CASCRQGVTGELFF
TGTGCCAGCTGCAGACAGGGAGTCACCGGGGAGCTGTTTTTT
>TRBJ2-7|TRBV6-5|few|-
CASSSGHGNF
TGTGCCAGCAGTTCTGGGCATGGGAACTTC
>TRBJ2-1|TRBV6-2/TRBV6-3|few|TRBD1
CASHGQGSPYNEQFF
TGTGCCAGCCACGGACAGGGGTCCCCTTACAATGAGCAGTTCTTC
>TRBJ2-5|TRBV20-1|many|TRBD2
CSASKAGEQETQYF
TGCAGTGCTAGTAAGGCGGGGGAGCAAGAGACCCAGTACTTC
>TRBJ2-3|TRBV12-3/TRBV12-4|few|TRBD2
CASSDRASGTDTQYF
TGTGCCAGCAGTGATCGGGCTAGCGGTACAGATACGCAGTATTTT
>TRBJ2-7|TRBV25-1|few|TRBD1
CASSEYSIDRDEQYF
TGTGCCAGCAGTGAATACTCAATTGACAGGGACGAGCAGTACTTC
>TRBJ2-7|TRBV6-2/TRBV6-3|few|-
CASGPHYEQYF
TGTGCCAGCGGACCTCATTACGAGCAGTACTTC
>TRBJ2-1|TRBV5-1|-|-
CASSLGSTFVSRDEQFF
TGCGCCAGCAGCTTGGGCTCCACCTTCGTAAGTAGAGATGAGCAGTTCTTC
>TRBJ2-1|TRBV7-2|-|-
CASSLGASVNEQFF
TGTGCCAGCAGCTTAGGGGCTAGCGTCAATGAGCAGTTCTTC
>TRBJ2-4|TRBV4-1|-|-
CASSSRGGGDIQYF
TGCGCCAGCAGCTCGAGGGGGGGCGGTGACATTCAGTACTTC
>TRBJ2-7|TRBV20-1|many|TRBD2
CSALTSGRSYEQYF
TGCAGTGCCTTGACTAGCGGGAGGTCCTACGAGCAGTACTTC
>TRBJ2-7|TRBV20-1|-|TRBD2
CSALLAGAGEQYF
TGCAGTGCTCTACTAGCGGGAGCGGGAGAGCAGTACTTC
>TRBJ1-1|TRBV29-1|many|-
CSVEDLVPGSHTEAFF
TGCAGCGTTGAAGATCTTGTGCCAGGTTCACACACTGAAGCTTTCTTT
>TRBJ1-5|TRBV29-1|few|-
CSVRTTGSGQPQHF
TGCAGCGTGAGGACTACAGGGTCCGGTCAGCCCCAGCATTTT